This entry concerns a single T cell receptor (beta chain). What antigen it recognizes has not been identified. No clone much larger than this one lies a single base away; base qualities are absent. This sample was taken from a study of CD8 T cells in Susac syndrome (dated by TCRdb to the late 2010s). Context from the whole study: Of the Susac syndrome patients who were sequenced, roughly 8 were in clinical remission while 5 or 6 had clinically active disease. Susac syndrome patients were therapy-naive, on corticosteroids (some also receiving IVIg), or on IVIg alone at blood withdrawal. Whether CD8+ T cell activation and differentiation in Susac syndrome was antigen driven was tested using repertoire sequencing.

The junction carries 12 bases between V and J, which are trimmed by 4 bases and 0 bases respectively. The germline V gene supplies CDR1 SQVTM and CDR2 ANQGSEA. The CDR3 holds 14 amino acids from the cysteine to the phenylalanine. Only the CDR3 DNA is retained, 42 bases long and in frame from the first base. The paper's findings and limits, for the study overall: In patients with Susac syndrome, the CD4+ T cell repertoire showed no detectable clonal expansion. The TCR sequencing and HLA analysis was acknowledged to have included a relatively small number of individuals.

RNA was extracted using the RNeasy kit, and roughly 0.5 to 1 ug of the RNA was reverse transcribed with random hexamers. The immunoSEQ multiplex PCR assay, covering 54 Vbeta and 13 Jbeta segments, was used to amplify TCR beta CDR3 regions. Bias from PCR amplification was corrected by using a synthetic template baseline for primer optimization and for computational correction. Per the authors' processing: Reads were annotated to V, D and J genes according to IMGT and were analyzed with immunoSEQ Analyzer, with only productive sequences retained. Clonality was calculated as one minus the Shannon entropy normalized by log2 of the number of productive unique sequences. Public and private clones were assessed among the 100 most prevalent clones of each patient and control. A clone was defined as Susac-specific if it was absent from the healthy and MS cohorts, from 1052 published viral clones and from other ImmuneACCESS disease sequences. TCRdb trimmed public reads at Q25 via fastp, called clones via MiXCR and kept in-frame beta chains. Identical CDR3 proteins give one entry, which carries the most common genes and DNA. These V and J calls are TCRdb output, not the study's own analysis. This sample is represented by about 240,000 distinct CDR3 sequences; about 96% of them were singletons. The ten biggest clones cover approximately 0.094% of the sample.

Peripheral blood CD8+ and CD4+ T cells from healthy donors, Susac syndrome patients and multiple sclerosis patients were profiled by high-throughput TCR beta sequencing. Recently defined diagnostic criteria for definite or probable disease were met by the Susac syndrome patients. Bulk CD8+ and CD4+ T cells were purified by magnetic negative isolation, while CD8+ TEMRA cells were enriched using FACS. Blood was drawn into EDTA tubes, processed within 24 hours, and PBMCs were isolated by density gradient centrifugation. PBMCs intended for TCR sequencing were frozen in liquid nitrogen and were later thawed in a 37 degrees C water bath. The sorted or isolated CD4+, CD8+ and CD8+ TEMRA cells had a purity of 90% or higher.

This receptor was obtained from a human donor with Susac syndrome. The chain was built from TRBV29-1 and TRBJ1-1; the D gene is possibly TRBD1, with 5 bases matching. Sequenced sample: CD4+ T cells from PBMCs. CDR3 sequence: CSVGPGGLNTEAFF. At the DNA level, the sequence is TGCAGCGTTGGGCCGGGGGGTTTGAACACTGAAGCTTTCTTT.